This TCR beta chain was documented in a study of T cell responses to AZD1222 COVID-19 vaccine listed by TCRdb under 2021. A note on the overall study: TCR sequencing was performed for 230 to 250 trial participants, of whom around 210 were given two doses of AZD1222 and around 25 were given two doses of MenACWY control vaccine. Enrollment into the trials was organized by age into subgroups of 18-55, 56-69 and 70-plus years, and those subgroups contained 148, 28 and 57 TCR-sequenced participants, respectively.

The CDR3 regions of human TCRbeta chains were analyzed by immunosequencing. The authors' pipeline ran thus. TCRs in the repertoires were matched against a reference library of SARS-CoV-2-specific TCRs that had been generated with the MIRA antigen-specificity platform. Breadth was defined as the fraction of unique TCRs that were SARS-CoV-2-associated, and depth was defined as the fraction of total T cells that were SARS-CoV-2-associated. Using the MIRA data, every spike-specific TCR was mapped to the spike region that the TCR reacted to and assigned to either a CD4 or a CD8 class. Log10-transformed breadth and depth values were compared by one-way ANOVA with Sidak's multiple comparisons tests. In its TCRdb copy, this immuneACCESS table keeps in-frame sequences only and misses some clones. Where compared with another copy, unresolved V genes explain less than half of these, and the others have no known cause. V and J calls and clone size are copied from that table; D and trimming were computed from the DNA. The sample records some 120,000 clones, almost 95% of which are singletons. 1.6% of the sample comes from the top ten.

A word on this clone: Its antigen is unknown. It has no much larger one-base neighbor in the sample; base qualities were not kept.

This specimen's time point label, per the study, means: about 28 days (+/-7) after the second vaccine dose. Because spike-specific TCR depth and breadth did not differ between the two schedules, AZD1222 recipients who got a second dose at roughly 4 weeks were pooled with those who got a second dose at roughly 12 weeks. Vaccinee samples were obtained from the UK trials COV001 and COV002, which included a single-blind randomized controlled phase 2/3 trial of AZD1222 (ChAdOx1 nCoV-19) in healthy adults. Trial participant PBMC samples were collected at day 0 and day 28 after the second dose for TCRbeta chain sequencing. Points the paper makes about the study in general: After two AZD1222 doses, spike-specific TCR breadth and depth were significantly higher than at day 0 and than in MenACWY recipients. Participants were mostly white British, with more females than males. The authors suggested clonal diversity may have been underestimated. Conclusions about previously exposed vaccinees are limited, since just five or six AZD1222 recipients were seropositive for SARS-CoV-2 at baseline. The vaccine-associated CD4 TCRs covered the entire spike protein, and the dominant responses fell in regions 160-218 and 743-854. Reportedly, close to half of the unique spike-specific TCRs recognized epitopes lying outside the regions that are mutated in the B.1.351 and B.1.1.7 variants. The 56-69-year group was small, and its depth increase did not reach significance, likely because of low power. Because no samples from the day 14 peak response were available, repertoires could be characterized only after the peak T cell response.

CDR1 KGHSH and CDR2 LQKENI were looked up in the germline V gene. V loses 3 bases of germline sequence and J loses 5 bases, and the interval between the two ends is 12 bases. The CDR3 sequence holds 14 residues, the cysteine and phenylalanine included. Of all the DNA, just the CDR3 is kept, 42 bases in frame from base 1. Sequencing was performed on peripheral blood, taken 28 days after the second AZD1222 dose. The sequence joins TRBV18 to TRBJ2-3; the D gene is perhaps TRBD1, on 5 matching bases. This TCR came from an adult who received the AZD1222 COVID-19 vaccine. CDR3 reads: CASSPPSDRDTQYF. The sequence in DNA is TGTGCCAGCTCACCCCCCTCAGACAGAGATACGCAGTATTTT.